These T cell receptor beta chains were read from a single sample in a study of Ad26.COV2.S vaccination and SARS-CoV-2 variants. The repertoire was sequenced with immunoSEQ multiplex PCR; TCRdb's copy has only in-frame clones and lacks some. The table records 350,000 to 500,000 clones, 89% of them present only once. The sample in question was peripheral blood, obtained in a trial of Ad26.COV2.S vaccine versus placebo. The receptors were sampled from a person aged 18-65 years who received the Ad26.COV2.S COVID-19 vaccine or a placebo. Both conserved end residues are part of each CDR3. D genes are given only for firm matches. Size is omitted from some rows. Given values are once, few, many or a class for expanded clones.

v_call,clone_size,j_call,d_call,cdr3_nt,cdr3_aa
TRBV5-4,-,TRBJ2-7,-,TGTGCCAGCAGCTTGGTTGACGGTTACGAGCAGTACTTC,CASSLVDGYEQYF
TRBV7-3,once,TRBJ2-5,-,TGTGCCAGCAGCGGGGGAGGTCGGGCGGCCCAGTACTTC,CASSGGGRAAQYF
TRBV4-1,-,TRBJ2-7,TRBD2,TGCGCCAGCAGCCAAGACGGCGGCCGGGGGGGCTCCTACGAGCAGTACTTC,CASSQDGGRGGSYEQYF
TRBV4-1,-,TRBJ1-5,-,TGCGCCAGCAGCGCATACAGGGATAGCAATCAGCCCCAGCATTTT,CASSAYRDSNQPQHF
TRBV3-1/TRBV3-2,-,TRBJ2-5,-,TGTGCCAGCAGCCAAGTTCGGGATCAGGAGACCCAGTACTTC,CASSQVRDQETQYF
TRBV7-9,-,TRBJ2-5,-,TGTGCCAGCAGCTATCGGGACCGGGACGGTCAAAGGGGGACCCAGTACTTC,CASSYRDRDGQRGTQYF
TRBV5-1,-,TRBJ2-1,-,TGCGCCAGCAGCTTGTCGGTGGGCTCCTACAATGAGCAGTTCTTC,CASSLSVGSYNEQFF
TRBV29-1,-,TRBJ1-2,-,TGCAGCGTTGGTCCTGGGAATGGCTACACCTTC,CSVGPGNGYTF
TRBV18,-,TRBJ1-2,-,TGTGCCAGCTCACCGACGGTAGGCCCGGGGAATGGCTACACCTTC,CASSPTVGPGNGYTF
TRBV15,once,TRBJ2-3,TRBD1,TGTGCCACCAGCAGAGATCGGGGACAGGTCTCAACCCACACAGATACGCAGTATTTT,CATSRDRGQVSTHTDTQYF
TRBV7-9,-,TRBJ1-5,-,TGTGCCAGCAGCCCTACCCAGGCGGGTCATCAGCCCCAGCATTTT,CASSPTQAGHQPQHF
TRBV7-2,-,TRBJ1-3,-,TGTGCCACCTCCGTTGGGGGAGGAAACACCATATATTTT,CATSVGGGNTIYF
TRBV23-1,-,TRBJ2-4,TRBD1,TGCGCCAGCAGTCAAAGGGCCCCGACAGGGGGCGCGTCAATGGCCAAAAACATTCAGTACTTC,CASSQRAPTGGASMAKNIQYF
TRBV9,few,TRBJ2-6,-,TGTGCCAGCAGCGCTTTTGCGGTAAGCTCTGGGGCCAACGTCCTGACTTTC,CASSAFAVSSGANVLTF
TRBV21-1,few,TRBJ2-7,-,TGTGCCAGCCAAATAGGGACAGTGAATTCCTACGAGCAGTACTTC,CASQIGTVNSYEQYF
TRBV7-3,-,TRBJ1-2,-,TGTGCCAGCAGCCCAAAGGGACCTACCCAGGGTTATGGCTACACCTTC,CASSPKGPTQGYGYTF
TRBV30,-,TRBJ1-2,-,TGTGCCTGGAGCCACCGGGACCCCCCCTACACCTTC,CAWSHRDPPYTF
TRBV3-1/TRBV3-2,-,TRBJ2-5,TRBD1,TGTGCCAGCAGCCCCTGGACAGGGACAGAAGAGACCCAGTACTTC,CASSPWTGTEETQYF
TRBV6-5,-,TRBJ2-1,-,TGTGCCAGCAGTTACTCCCTTCCCCGACCCAATGAGCAGTTCTTC,CASSYSLPRPNEQFF
TRBV6-2/TRBV6-3,few,TRBJ2-1,-,TGTGCCAGCAGTTACCCAGGACTACTTACCCCGGAGGACTTAAGTGAGCAGTTCTTC,CASSYPGLLTPEDLSEQFF
TRBV29-1,few,TRBJ1-1,-,TGCAGCGTTGAAGATTTCTCGGTTATAGCTTTCTTT,CSVEDFSVIAFF
TRBV18,-,TRBJ2-5,-,TGTGCCAGCTCACCACAGGGTCGGGAGACCCAGTACTTC,CASSPQGRETQYF
TRBV7-2,-,TRBJ1-5,-,TGTGCCAGCAGCTTATTCTATAGCAATCAGCCCCAGCATTTT,CASSLFYSNQPQHF
TRBV18,-,TRBJ2-5,-,TGTGCCAGCTCCCCTGCGGCCTCAGAGACCCAGTACTTC,CASSPAASETQYF
TRBV9,-,TRBJ2-3,-,TGTGCCAGCAGCCCATCTCTCGCAACAGATACGCAGTATTTT,CASSPSLATDTQYF
TRBV5-1,-,TRBJ2-7,-,TGCGCCAGCAGCCCTGACCCGGGGACTTCCGGCGAGCAGTACTTC,CASSPDPGTSGEQYF
TRBV28,-,TRBJ2-2,-,TGTGCCAGCAGTACTCTGAGAGGCGGAACCGGGGAGCTGTTTTTT,CASSTLRGGTGELFF
TRBV3-1/TRBV3-2,-,TRBJ2-1,TRBD1,TGTGCCAGCAGCCCCCAATGGGCGGGGACAGGGGCGGGGAATGAGCAGTTCTTC,CASSPQWAGTGAGNEQFF
TRBV2,-,TRBJ2-6,-,TGTGCCAGCAGCGGGGTGTTCTCTGGGGCCAACGTCCTGACTTTC,CASSGVFSGANVLTF
TRBV4-3,-,TRBJ2-2,TRBD1,TGCGCCAGCAGCCAAGATTGGGACAGGGTCACCACCGGGGAGCTGTTTTTT,CASSQDWDRVTTGELFF
TRBV15,-,TRBJ2-7,-,TGTGCCACCAGCAGGCTCCGGACAGCCTACGAGCAGTACTTC,CATSRLRTAYEQYF
TRBV7-3,-,TRBJ1-1,TRBD1,TGTGCCAGCAGCCGACAGGGGAGGGAGAGCACTGAAGCTTTCTTT,CASSRQGRESTEAFF
TRBV11-3,-,TRBJ1-1,-,TGTGCCAGCAGCTCGCAAGCTACCGAAGCTTTCTTT,CASSSQATEAFF
TRBV5-1,-,TRBJ2-1,TRBD2,TGCGCCAGCAGCTTGGAGGGGAGGGTTTACAATGAGCAGTTCTTC,CASSLEGRVYNEQFF
TRBV19,-,TRBJ1-2,-,TGTGCCAGTAGTCTCAGGGTGGTGGATGGCTACACCTTC,CASSLRVVDGYTF
TRBV5-4,-,TRBJ2-1,TRBD1,TGTGCCAGCACTCAACCGTTGGGACAGGGAAGTGAGCAGTTCTTC,CASTQPLGQGSEQFF
TRBV7-2,-,TRBJ2-7,-,TGTGCCAGCAGCTTATTGGGGGACAAATTCTACGAGCAGTACTTC,CASSLLGDKFYEQYF
TRBV14,few,TRBJ1-3,TRBD1,TGTGCCAGCAGCCAGACAGGGGGATTGGACACCATATATTTT,CASSQTGGLDTIYF
TRBV4-2,-,TRBJ1-1,-,TGTGCCAGCAGCCCCACCCGGGACCGGCAGAACACTGAAGCTTTCTTT,CASSPTRDRQNTEAFF
TRBV11-3,-,TRBJ1-3,TRBD1,TGTGCCAGCAGCTACAGGGGCTCTGGAAACACCATATATTTT,CASSYRGSGNTIYF
TRBV7-9,-,TRBJ1-2,-,TGTGCCAGCAGCTTAGCGCAGGACTACCACACCACCTATGGCTACACCTTC,CASSLAQDYHTTYGYTF
TRBV11-2,-,TRBJ2-2,TRBD2,TGTGCCAGCAGGCCGCTAGCGGGGACCGGGGAGCTGTTTTTT,CASRPLAGTGELFF
TRBV19,few,TRBJ1-5,-,TGTGCCAGTAGTATAGATCTCTGGGGAGGAATTCAGCCCCAGCATTTT,CASSIDLWGGIQPQHF
TRBV4-1,few,TRBJ1-4,-,TGCGCCAGCAGCTCCGGGAATTTTAATGAAAAACTGTTTTTT,CASSSGNFNEKLFF